Below, 6 T cell receptor beta chains from the same sample are listed, as sequenced in a study of regulatory T cells. Study-level points and caveats: In CD3G-deficient patients, conventional CD4+ T cells were enriched for hydrophobic CDR3 residues at positions 6 and 7.

Amplification used 52 TRBV primers and 13 TRBJ primers. Only in-frame clones appear in the TCRdb table, and some are missing; sequencing was by immunoSEQ multiplex PCR. Counted here are roughly 32,000 clones, about 88% occurring once; the ten biggest clones make up about 2.4%. These receptors lack a known antigen. The specimen was conventional CD4+ T cells sorted from blood. These receptors all come from a person aged 18 to 29 with CD3G deficiency.

The chain employs TRBV10-2 and TRBJ1-2; no reliable D call. Germline lookup yields CDR1 WSHSY and CDR2 SAAADI. The CDR3 sequence is 13 residues long. V lost 0 bases and J lost 5, with 7 bases in between. The CDR3 DNA follows: TGCGCCAGCAGTGAGTCACACAGATATGGCTACACCTTC. Translated: CASSESHRYGYTF.

The chain employs TRBV11-2 and TRBJ2-7; 12 bases align to TRBD1. The CDR3 extends over 16 amino acids. V trimming: 5 bases; J trimming: 3 bases; junction bases outside the gene matches: 8. CDR1 and CDR2 (germline): SGHAT, FQNNGV. CDR3 nucleotides: TGTGCCAGCAGCCCCAACCGGGACAGGGGGCTCTACGAGCAGTACTTC. Amino acid sequence: CASSPNRDRGLYEQYF.

The table lists this clone with a count of one. The rearrangement joins TRBV19 to TRBJ2-2; 9 bases are a match to TRBD2. The CDR3 is made up of 14 amino acids. V shed 11 bases and J 6 bases; nucleotides not matched to a gene: 10. Germline V CDR1 and CDR2: LNHDA, SQIVND (reference sequence). Here the CDR3 reads CASRSGGISGELFF. DNA for the CDR3: TGTGCCTCTCGCAGCGGGGGGATCTCCGGGGAGCTGTTTTTT.

This chain connects TRBV7-9 to TRBJ1-1, with 11 bases fitting TRBD1. The length of the CDR3 is 16 residues. V lost 1 base to trimming and J lost 5 bases; unmatched junction nucleotides: 6. The V gene's germline CDR1 is SEHNR and CDR2 FQNEAQ (reference sequence). CDR3 in amino acids: CASSLGMGQGVTEAFF. CDR3 DNA: TGTGCCAGCAGCTTAGGCATGGGACAGGGGGTAACTGAAGCTTTCTTT.

This chain uses TRBV5-1 with TRBJ1-1; D remains unclear. Germline CDR1 SGHRS, CDR2 YFSETQ. V was pared by 0 bases and J by 11 bases, with 14 bases between. The length of the CDR3 is 13 residues. CDR3 loop: CASSLGAGSRAFF. In DNA form, the CDR3 reads TGCGCCAGCAGCTTGGGGGCCGGCTCTCGGGCTTTCTTT.

This clone was detected only a few times. The rearrangement links TRBV6-1 to TRBJ1-2; TRBD1 aligns across 9 bases. The CDR3 length is 13 residues. In germline, CDR1 is MNHNS, CDR2 SASEGT. V shed 8 bases and J 4 bases; nucleotides not matched to a gene: 5. In DNA, the CDR3 is TGTGCCAGCTCACCGGACAGGGGCTATGGCTACACCTTC. Its protein product is CASSPDRGYGYTF.